A single sample gave rise to the 24 T cell receptor beta chains below, sequenced in a study of naive and memory T cell subsets. These receptors have no known antigen. The beta constant-region primer was an equimolar mix of two oligonucleotides covering TRBC1 and TRBC2. Ligated cDNA was amplified by four rounds of PCR with nested alpha and beta constant-region primers and SP2. TCRdb used MiXCR to reprocess the UMI-ligation and nested PCR reads, holding one entry per CDR3 protein. This table holds approximately 140,000 distinct CDR3 sequences, approximately 21% found once. General study points: Naive repertoires, especially CD8, held a few larger clonotypes, possibly memory cells re-expressing CD45RA.

Source material: naive CD8+ T cells from blood. These receptor sequences come from a human donor in good health.

This clonotype turned up a few times. The V and J genes are TRBV19 and TRBJ1-3, with no clear D. CDR1 LNHDA and CDR2 SQIVND come from the germline V gene (reference sequence). This CDR3 has 11 residues. With 10 bases removed from V and 0 bases from J, the gap between germline ends came to 4 bases. CDR3 residues: CATFSGNTIYF. In nucleotides, the CDR3 is TGTGCCACCTTCTCTGGAAACACCATATATTTT.

V gene TRBV28 combines with J gene TRBJ2-2; D call uncertain. This CDR3 is 10 amino acids long. The germline V gene has CDR1 MDHEN and CDR2 SYDVKM. In nucleotides, the CDR3 is TGTGCGGTTGACACCGGGGAGCTGTTTTTT. This encodes CAVDTGELFF.

CDR3 DNA: TGTGCCAGCAGTCCTGGGACAGGATATGGCTACGAGCAGTACTTC. This gives the protein CASSPGTGYGYEQYF. This chain links TRBV28 with TRBJ2-7, with 8 positions matching TRBD1. CDR1 is MDHEN, CDR2 SYDVKM, per germline. V shed 5 bases, J shed 3 bases, and the junction held 9 bases outside the gene matches. The CDR3 runs to 15 residues.

V is TRBV28 and J is TRBJ1-1; D uncertain. V lost 6 bases and J lost 3, with 11 bases in between. CDR3 size: 13 residues. CDR1 MDHEN and CDR2 SYDVKM come from the germline V gene. As DNA, the CDR3 is TGTGCCAGCAGGCTAATGGAGGACACTGAAGCTTTCTTT. Translation gives CASRLMEDTEAFF.

This clonotype was counted a few times. This sequence joins TRBV27 and TRBJ2-1, with TRBD1 identical over 9 bases. Germline V gene data show CDR1 as MNHEY and CDR2 as SMNVEV (reference sequence). The length of the CDR3 is 15 residues. V dropped 4 bases and J dropped 10; count of bases not matched to a gene: 11. The CDR3 region is CASSWVTGGVGEQFF. The CDR3 DNA sequence: TGTGCCAGCAGTTGGGTGACAGGGGGAGTTGGCGAGCAGTTCTTC.

CDR3 loop: CASSLSHYNEQFF. The DNA for the CDR3 is TGTGCCAGCAGTTTATCCCACTACAATGAGCAGTTCTTC. V gene TRBV28 combines with J gene TRBJ2-1; D gene ambiguous. The germline V and J ends were trimmed by 1 base and 3 bases, with 4 bases remaining between them. The CDR3 runs 13 residues. In germline, CDR1 is MDHEN, CDR2 SYDVKM. Using reference TRBV28 and TRBJ2-1 for the parts outside the CDR3, the full variable domain is DVKVTQSSRYLVKRTGEKVFLECVQDMDHENMFWYRQDPGLGLRLIYFSYDVKMKEKGDIPEGYSVSREKKERFSLILESASTNQTSMYLCASSLSHYNEQFFGPGTRLTVL.

DNA of the CDR3: TGTGCCATCAGTGAAAAAGGTTGGGACAGGGATGATTACGAGCAGTACTTC. It yields the protein CAISEKGWDRDDYEQYF. The gene calls are TRBV10-3 and TRBJ2-7; 9 nucleotides agree with TRBD1. CDR1 is ENHRY and CDR2 is SYGVKD in the germline V gene. CDR3 length: 17 residues. With V trimmed by 3 bases and J by 4 bases, 13 bases remained unmatched.

This clonotype was counted at least ten times. The V gene is TRBV6-6, the J gene TRBJ2-7; D remains ambiguous. Germline lookup yields CDR1 MNHNY and CDR2 SVGAGI (reference sequence). V lost 10 bases and J 4 bases, leaving 8 bases between the germline ends. CDR3 length: 10 amino acids. This CDR3 is CATAEYEQYF. The CDR3 DNA sequence: TGTGCCACGGCGGAGTACGAGCAGTACTTC.

The V call is TRBV5-5, the J call TRBJ1-1; D not certain. Germline loops: CDR1 SGHKS, CDR2 YYEKEE (reference sequence). The CDR3 runs 15 residues. Between the trimmed V and J ends, which lost 0 bases and 1 base, there was a span of 10 bases. Here the CDR3 reads CASSLEAPQNTEAFF. The CDR3 bases are TGTGCCAGCAGCTTGGAGGCACCCCAGAACACTGAAGCTTTCTTT.

This clonotype was observed a handful of times. This sequence joins TRBV5-1 and TRBJ1-1, with 7 positions matching TRBD1. The CDR3 extends over 13 amino acids. J lost 4 bases, V lost 5 bases, and 5 bases had no gene match. CDR1 and CDR2 from the germline V gene are SGHRS and YFSETQ. The CDR3 spells CASRIDRVTEAFF. The CDR3 DNA reads as TGCGCCAGCAGGATCGACAGGGTCACTGAAGCTTTCTTT.

The gene calls are TRBV2 and TRBJ1-3; 8 positions agree with TRBD1. The V gene end was trimmed by 7 bases and the J gene end by 1 base; junction bases not matched to a gene: 6. The CDR3 loop spans 15 amino acids. The germline V gene has CDR1 SNHLY and CDR2 FYNNEI. The CDR3 nucleotides are TGTGCCAGCATCTTAGGACAGGGATCTGGAAACACCATATATTTT. It yields the protein CASILGQGSGNTIYF.

This clonotype was seen many times. The V gene is TRBV19, the J gene TRBJ2-3; the D is unclear. The germline V gene encodes CDR1 LNHDA and CDR2 SQIVND (reference sequence). V lost 3 bases to trimming and J lost 5 bases, with 9 bases between them. The CDR3 has 13 residues. The CDR3 DNA reads as TGTGCCAGTAGTATTGGCTCAGGAGATACGCAGTATTTT. Translated: CASSIGSGDTQYF.

In this sample, this clonotype turned up a few times. The V and J genes are TRBV5-8 and TRBJ1-2; weak D call: TRBD1 (5 bases). This CDR3 region has 18 residues. The V and J ends lost 1 base and 3 bases respectively, with 22 bases between them. Germline CDR1 SGHTS, CDR2 YDEGEE. CDR3 amino acids: CASSLNGGLLHLDYGYTF. Here the CDR3 DNA reads TGTGCCAGCAGCTTGAATGGGGGACTTCTCCACTTAGACTATGGCTACACCTTC.

V is TRBV4-3 and J is TRBJ2-5; D gene uncertain. Germline-derived CDR1 and CDR2 are LGHNA and YSLEER. The CDR3 consists of 14 residues. The V and J ends lost 0 bases and 5 bases respectively, with 10 bases between them. CDR3 sequence (DNA): TGCGCCAGCAGCCAAGATCTTACGGTGGAGACCCAGTACTTC. It yields the protein CASSQDLTVETQYF.

The sample holds a few counts of this clonotype. The rearrangement uses TRBV6-5 and TRBJ2-5; D is ambiguous. The CDR3 length is 14 residues. V was shortened by 6 bases and J by 0 bases, with 11 bases between the two germline ends. From germline, CDR1 is MNHEY and CDR2 SVGAGI. The DNA for the CDR3 is TGTGCCAGCAGCCCTCCTAGTAACCAAGAGACCCAGTACTTC. It encodes CASSPPSNQETQYF.

The chain links TRBV28 to TRBJ2-7; 8 bases are a match to TRBD2. With 5 bases clipped from V and 3 bases from J, the junction kept 6 bases outside the gene matches. This CDR3 spans 14 amino acids. CDR1 and CDR2 (germline): MDHEN, SYDVKM. CDR3 DNA sequence: TGTGCCAGCAGTCGAGCGGGGGAGTACTACGAGCAGTACTTC. As protein: CASSRAGEYYEQYF.

This clonotype showed up many times. The rearrangement joins TRBV9 to TRBJ1-1, with unresolved D. The CDR3 is 13 amino acids. Trimming took off 4 bases at V and 3 bases at J, with 10 bases between the two ends. Germline V CDR1 and CDR2: SGDLS, YYNGEE. CDR3 bases: TGTGCCAGCAGCCTCTACATGGACACTGAAGCTTTCTTT. This gives the protein CASSLYMDTEAFF.

The V gene is TRBV20-1, the J gene TRBJ2-3; 8 bases line up with TRBD1. J was trimmed by 1 base and V by 6 bases; bases with no gene match: 6. CDR3 length: 14 residues. The V gene's germline CDR1 is DFQATT and CDR2 SNEGSKA (reference sequence). CDR3 sequence: CSAMDRDGTDTQYF. Here the CDR3 DNA reads TGCAGTGCCATGGACAGGGATGGCACAGATACGCAGTATTTT.

This clonotype was seen more than once but under ten times. This chain uses TRBV19 with TRBJ1-5; TRBD1 is a possible D gene (6 bases). The CDR3 extends over 16 amino acids. V dropped 10 bases and J dropped 1 base, with 20 bases sitting between them. Per germline, CDR1 LNHDA and CDR2 SQIVND (reference sequence). CDR3 protein: CATSVGDIISNQPQHF. The DNA for the CDR3 is TGTGCCACCTCGGTTGGGGACATAATAAGCAATCAGCCCCAGCATTTT.

This clonotype appeared a few times. The genes are TRBV6-5 and TRBJ1-2; no clear D. The CDR3 sequence is 13 residues long. Looked up from germline, CDR1 is MNHEY and CDR2 is SVGAGI. The V and J ends lost 8 bases and 4 bases respectively, with 14 bases between them. The CDR3 sequence is CASGKGWTYGYTF. For the CDR3, the DNA is TGTGCCAGCGGGAAAGGGTGGACCTATGGCTACACCTTC.

The sample holds a few counts of this clonotype. The chain joins TRBV28 to TRBJ2-1; 8 bases align to TRBD1. Looked up from germline, CDR1 is MDHEN and CDR2 is SYDVKM. This CDR3 is built from 15 residues. V was clipped by 3 bases and J by 0 bases; unmatched bases: 1. The CDR3 loop reads CASSFDRGSYNEQFF. The DNA of the CDR3 is TGTGCCAGCAGTTTTGACAGGGGCTCCTACAATGAGCAGTTCTTC.

The genes are TRBV28 and TRBJ1-1; TRBD1 might be the D (6 bases). V lost 5 bases, J lost 0 bases, and 16 bases lay in between. The CDR3 spans 16 residues. Germline V lookup: CDR1 MDHEN, CDR2 SYDVKM. CDR3 nucleotides: TGTGCCAGCAGTGTCTGGGCAGGGGTCCTGAACACTGAAGCTTTCTTT. The encoded protein is CASSVWAGVLNTEAFF.

The chain joins TRBV27 to TRBJ2-7; D is possibly TRBD1 or TRBD2 (5 bases each). Germline CDR1 is MNHEY and CDR2 is SMNVEV (reference sequence). The CDR3 extends over 13 amino acids. V was trimmed by 0 bases and J by 7 bases, leaving 10 bases between them. The CDR3 DNA is TGTGCCAGCAGTTTATCGTTTTGGGGGGAGCAGTACTTC. Its protein is CASSLSFWGEQYF.

This clonotype has a handful of counts. The J gene is TRBJ1-5, the V gene TRBV27; D gene uncertain. The CDR3 runs to 15 residues. Germline lookup yields CDR1 MNHEY and CDR2 SMNVEV (reference sequence). The V end lost 2 bases, the J end lost 1 base, and 9 bases lay between the germline ends. The CDR3 loop reads CASSLSFGSNQPQHF. The CDR3 DNA reads TGTGCCAGCAGTTTAAGCTTCGGGAGCAATCAGCCCCAGCATTTT.